This T cell receptor (beta chain) was sequenced for a study of patients and donors after allogeneic stem cell transplantation. TCRdb analysed the RT-PCR reads with MiXCR anew, one entry per CDR3 protein. This sample has about 200,000 distinct CDR3 sequences, with around 40% found just once. V trimming: 4 bases; J trimming: 3 bases; junction bases outside the gene matches: 4. CDR3 length: 14 amino acids. The sequencing input was blood, either unsorted or a sorted T cell fraction (not recorded which). The sequence came from a human donor who was either an allogeneic HSCT recipient or a stem cell or donor lymphocyte infusion donor (not recorded which). It is not recorded whose cells these are; they may come from a transplant donor. This chain connects TRBV12-3 or TRBV12-4 to TRBJ1-1; 8 positions agree with TRBD1. CDR3 residues: CASSWDRTYTEAFF. For the CDR3, the DNA is TGTGCCAGCAGTTGGGACAGGACCTACACTGAAGCTTTCTTT.